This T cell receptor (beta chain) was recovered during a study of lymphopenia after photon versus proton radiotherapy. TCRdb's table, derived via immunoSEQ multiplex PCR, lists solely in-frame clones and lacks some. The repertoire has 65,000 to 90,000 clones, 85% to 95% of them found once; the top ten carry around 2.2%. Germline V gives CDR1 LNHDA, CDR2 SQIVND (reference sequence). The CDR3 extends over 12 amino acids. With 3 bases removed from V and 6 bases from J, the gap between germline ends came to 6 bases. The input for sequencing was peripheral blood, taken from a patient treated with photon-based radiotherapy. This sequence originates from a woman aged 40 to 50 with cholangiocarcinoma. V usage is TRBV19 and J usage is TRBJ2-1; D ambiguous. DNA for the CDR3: TGTGCCAGTAGTATCCAGCGCAATGAGCAGTTCTTC. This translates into CASSIQRNEQFF.